The 29 T cell receptor beta chains given below trace back to one sample, sequenced in a study of T-cell memory formation after mild COVID-19. One entry per CDR3 protein, called by TCRdb with MiXCR from the 5' RACE reads. The sample shows roughly 130,000 distinct CDR3 sequences, about 6% of them seen only once. Input material: PBMCs or a T cell subset sorted from them (not recorded which). These receptors originate from an adult woman who had mild COVID-19 (a few samples of this study predate the infection). Cell type and time point are not known.

V gene TRBV7-9 combines with J gene TRBJ1-6; D is ambiguous. Germline V gene data show CDR1 as SEHNR and CDR2 as FQNEAQ (reference sequence). V was shortened by 1 base and J by 9 bases, with 16 bases between the two germline ends. This CDR3 comprises 16 residues. CDR3 in DNA: TGTGCCAGCAGCTTAGTACGGACGTCGGGAGGTTCACCCCTCCACTTT. Residues: CASSLVRTSGGSPLHF.

To note about this clonotype: One end of the junction fails to match germline, which may point to a read error. J is TRBJ1-1 and V is TRBV20-1, with D hard to call. This CDR3 has 13 residues. Germline V gene data show CDR1 as DFQATT and CDR2 as SNEGSKA (reference sequence). This CDR3 reads CSLPQRPNNEAFF. The CDR3, as DNA: TGCAGTCTCCCCCAGAGGCCGAACAATGAAGCTTTCTTT.

This clonotype was observed a few times. J is TRBJ1-5 and V is TRBV24-1; 8 nucleotides agree with TRBD1. Germline CDR1 reads KGHDR; CDR2 reads SFDVKD. The CDR3 length is 16 residues. V trimming: 4 bases; J trimming: 2 bases; junction bases outside the gene matches: 6. The CDR3 DNA is TGTGCCACCAGTGACCCGGGACAGGACGGCAATCAGCCCCAGCATTTT. Amino acid sequence: CATSDPGQDGNQPQHF.

This chain connects TRBV30 to TRBJ2-1; D possibly corresponds to TRBD2 (5 bases). Germline values: CDR1 GTSNPN, CDR2 SVGIG (reference sequence). Trimming shortened V by 1 base and J by 5 bases, and 15 bases separated the two germline ends. The CDR3 spans 15 residues. CDR3 sequence: CAWSAGPPGNNEQFF. The CDR3 DNA is TGTGCCTGGAGTGCGGGCCCCCCGGGGAACAATGAGCAGTTCTTC. The whole variable domain, filled in from reference TRBV30 and TRBJ2-1, reads SQTIHQWPATLVQPVGSPLSLECTVEGTSNPNLYWYRQAAGRGLQLLFYSVGIGQISSEVPQNLSASRPQDRQFILSSKKLLLSDSGFYLCAWSAGPPGNNEQFFGPGTRLTVL.

This clonotype was counted many times. The chain carries TRBV20-1 and TRBJ2-1, with 7 bases that match TRBD2. The CDR3 has 14 residues. In germline, CDR1 is DFQATT, CDR2 SNEGSKA (reference sequence). V gave up 3 bases and J gave up 5 bases; unmatched junction bases: 7. The CDR3, as DNA: TGCAGTGCTAGGGGAGTAGCGGGCCACAATGAGCAGTTCTTC. This sequence encodes CSARGVAGHNEQFF.

The sample holds a few counts of this clonotype. The chain couples TRBV12-3 or TRBV12-4 to TRBJ2-7; no definite D call. The CDR3 has 14 residues. V shed 4 bases and J shed 0 bases, with 10 bases lying between them. CDR3 region: CASSWVLSSYEQYF. The CDR3 region has the DNA TGTGCCAGCAGTTGGGTGCTTAGCTCCTACGAGCAGTACTTC.

The sample holds many counts of this clonotype. The rearrangement links TRBV12-3 or TRBV12-4 to TRBJ1-2; D might be TRBD1 (5 bases). Trimming left V 8 bases short and J 8 bases short, with 21 bases between. The CDR3 has 14 residues. This CDR3 is CASGEAFRQRGYTF. In DNA, the CDR3 is TGTGCCAGCGGAGAGGCGTTTAGACAGCGAGGCTACACCTTC.

The sample holds many counts of this clonotype. The chain links TRBV5-1 to TRBJ2-7; D gene unclear. Germline assignment: CDR1 SGHRS and CDR2 YFSETQ. Trimming removed 0 bases from V and 0 bases from J, with 7 bases in between. The CDR3 sequence is 14 residues long. The CDR3 here is CASSLAGLSYEQYF. The CDR3 DNA reads as TGCGCCAGCAGCTTGGCCGGGCTCTCCTACGAGCAGTACTTC.

The chain couples TRBV20-1 to TRBJ2-5; 8 nucleotides align to TRBD2. The CDR3 loop spans 14 amino acids. Germline loops: CDR1 DFQATT, CDR2 SNEGSKA (reference sequence). The J segment lost 4 bases and the V segment lost 0 bases, leaving 4 bases of the junction unmatched. This CDR3 reads CSARDKAGVETQYF. The CDR3 bases are TGCAGTGCTAGAGATAAAGCGGGGGTAGAGACCCAGTACTTC.

The V call is TRBV12-3 or TRBV12-4, the J call TRBJ2-6; a weak D match, TRBD2 (5 bases). V lost 5 bases and J lost 3, with 11 bases in between. The CDR3 spans 15 residues. This CDR3 is CASSPLASGANVLTF. The CDR3 region has the DNA TGTGCCAGCAGTCCTCTAGCAAGTGGGGCCAACGTCCTGACTTTC.

This clonotype was observed a handful of times. V is TRBV20-1 and J is TRBJ2-1; either TRBD1 or TRBD2 may supply D (5 bases each). Trimming took off 0 bases at V and 0 bases at J, with 12 bases between the two ends. The germline V gene encodes CDR1 DFQATT and CDR2 SNEGSKA (reference sequence). The CDR3 consists of 16 residues. The CDR3 is CSARDHGAGSYNEQFF. CDR3 DNA: TGCAGTGCTAGAGATCACGGGGCGGGCTCCTACAATGAGCAGTTCTTC.

This clonotype was seen at least ten times. The chain is built from TRBV29-1 and TRBJ1-2, with D tentatively TRBD1 (6 bases). Trimming took off 7 bases at V and 1 base at J, with 7 bases between the two ends. From germline, CDR1 is SQVTM and CDR2 ANQGSEA. This CDR3 has 11 residues. Here the CDR3 reads CSEGGNYGYTF. The CDR3 bases are TGCAGCGAGGGGGGTAACTATGGCTACACCTTC.

This clonotype appeared a few times. CDR3 sequence (DNA): TGTGCCAGCAGCTTACGGTCAGGGGCCACTGAAGCTTTCTTT. This sequence encodes CASSLRSGATEAFF. This sequence joins TRBV7-3 and TRBJ1-1; D possibly corresponds to TRBD1 (6 bases). The germline V gene has CDR1 SGHTA and CDR2 FQGTGA. The V end was cut by 2 bases, the J end by 4 bases, with 11 bases between. The length of the CDR3 is 14 residues. The whole variable domain, remainder taken from reference TRBV7-3 and TRBJ1-1, is GAGVSQTPSNKVTEKGKYVELRCDPISGHTALYWYRQSLGQGPEFLIYFQGTGAADDSGLPNDRFFAVRPEGSVSTLKIQRTERGDSAVYLCASSLRSGATEAFFGQGTRLTVV.

The chain recombines TRBV7-3 with TRBJ2-3, with D unclear. This CDR3 region has 13 residues. V lost 10 bases and J 4 bases, leaving 15 bases between the germline ends. Germline V gene sequence: CDR1 SGHTA, CDR2 FQGTGA. CDR3: CATQRTVADTQYF. The CDR3 DNA follows: TGTGCCACCCAAAGGACGGTGGCAGATACGCAGTATTTT.

The chain employs TRBV7-9 and TRBJ2-7; D might be TRBD1 (6 bases). V was cut by 5 bases and J by 1 base, with 12 bases left in between. The CDR3 consists of 14 residues. CDR1 is SEHNR, CDR2 FQNEAQ, per germline (reference sequence). The CDR3 protein is CASSLSTGSYEQYF. The CDR3 nucleotides read TGTGCCAGCAGCCTATCCACAGGGTCCTACGAGCAGTACTTC. Together with reference TRBV7-9 and TRBJ2-7, the CDR3 gives the full variable domain: DTGVSQNPRHKITKRGQNVTFRCDPISEHNRLYWYRQTLGQGPEFLTYFQNEAQLEKSRLLSDRFSAERPKGSFSTLEIQRTEQGDSAMYLCASSLSTGSYEQYFGPGTRLTVT.

This clonotype showed up just a few times. The chain combines TRBV29-1 with TRBJ2-3; the D is unclear. Trimming took 2 bases from V and 3 from J, leaving 6 bases between them. From germline, CDR1 is SQVTM and CDR2 ANQGSEA. This CDR3 has 12 amino acids. The CDR3 sequence: CSVEHGTDTQYF. The CDR3 DNA reads as TGCAGCGTTGAACATGGAACAGATACGCAGTATTTT.

The rearrangement uses TRBV5-1 and TRBJ2-3; no firm D call. Trimming took off 4 bases at V and 5 bases at J, with 8 bases between the two ends. Germline CDR1 reads SGHRS; CDR2 reads YFSETQ. There are 12 residues in the CDR3. In nucleotides, the CDR3 is TGCGCCAGCAGCAGTGGCGAAGATACGCAGTATTTT. It yields the protein CASSSGEDTQYF.

This clonotype was observed at least ten times. This sequence joins TRBV7-8 and TRBJ2-7; D ambiguous. This CDR3 comprises 15 residues. Germline V gene lookup returns CDR1 SGHVS and CDR2 FQNEAQ. V shed 4 bases and J shed 2 bases, with 15 bases lying between them. CDR3 DNA sequence: TGTGCCAGCAGCTCAACACGGCTTGTGGCCTACGAGCAGTACTTC. Translation: CASSSTRLVAYEQYF.

The chain recombines TRBV6-6 with TRBJ2-5, with 10 bases that match TRBD2. CDR3 length: 18 amino acids. V lost 7 bases and J lost 5; bases outside the gene matches: 19. The V gene's germline CDR1 is MNHNY and CDR2 SVGAGI (reference sequence). The CDR3 reads CASTTGQRGGGVLETQYF. CDR3 coding DNA: TGTGCCAGCACCACGGGCCAGCGGGGGGGGGGCGTCTTGGAGACCCAGTACTTC.

This clonotype was seen a few times. This rearrangement joins TRBV7-2 to TRBJ1-2; D perhaps matches TRBD1 (5 bases). The CDR3 loop spans 16 amino acids. Trimming left V 5 bases short and J 4 bases short, with 20 bases between. The germline gives CDR1 SGHTA, CDR2 FQGNSA. The CDR3 region is CASSPRAGTSTYGYTF. DNA of the CDR3: TGTGCCAGCAGCCCGAGGGCCGGGACTTCTACCTATGGCTACACCTTC.

This clonotype showed up just a few times. The chain recombines TRBV7-9 with TRBJ2-5; D is possibly TRBD1 (6 bases). The CDR3 has 14 residues. V gave up 6 bases and J gave up 5 bases, with 16 bases separating them. Germline-derived CDR1 and CDR2 are SEHNR and FQNEAQ (reference sequence). CDR3: CASSQTGLGETQYF. Written as DNA, the CDR3 is TGTGCCAGCAGTCAAACAGGGCTCGGGGAGACCCAGTACTTC. The whole variable domain, remainder taken from reference TRBV7-9 and TRBJ2-5, is DTGVSQNPRHKITKRGQNVTFRCDPISEHNRLYWYRQTLGQGPEFLTYFQNEAQLEKSRLLSDRFSAERPKGSFSTLEIQRTEQGDSAMYLCASSQTGLGETQYFGPGTRLLVL.

This clonotype was recorded a few times. This chain uses TRBV7-8 with TRBJ1-2; the match to TRBD1 covers 8 bases. CDR1 and CDR2 from the germline V gene are SGHVS and FQNEAQ. The CDR3 contains 17 residues. Unmatched junction bases numbered 16, after V lost 5 bases and J lost 5 bases. CDR3 coding DNA: TGTGCCAGCAGCGAACGGGCCGATGAAGACAGGGGATATGGCTACACCTTC. It yields the protein CASSERADEDRGYGYTF.

This clonotype was observed a handful of times. This chain links TRBV7-8 with TRBJ2-5; no clear D gene. V dropped 8 bases and J dropped 4 bases, with 2 bases sitting between them. Germline values: CDR1 SGHVS, CDR2 FQNEAQ. The CDR3 extends over 9 amino acids. The CDR3 here is CASGETQYF. For the CDR3, the DNA is TGTGCCAGCGGAGAGACCCAGTACTTC.

This clonotype showed up just a few times. The chain is built from TRBV6-5 and TRBJ1-2; no clear D gene. The germline V gene has CDR1 MNHEY and CDR2 SVGAGI. The ends were cut back, 0 bases at V and 2 bases at J, with 13 bases in the middle. The CDR3 is 16 residues long. CDR3: CASSYSALVGNYGYTF. The CDR3, as DNA: TGTGCCAGCAGTTACTCCGCGTTGGTAGGGAACTATGGCTACACCTTC.

This clonotype turned up a few times. The rearrangement links TRBV27 to TRBJ1-2; tentatively, D is TRBD1 (5 bases). V lost 1 base and J 7 bases, leaving 10 bases between the germline ends. This CDR3 comprises 13 residues. From germline, CDR1 is MNHEY and CDR2 SMNVEV (reference sequence). The CDR3 region is CASSLLAGRGYTF. The CDR3 nucleotides are TGTGCCAGCAGTTTATTGGCAGGGCGTGGCTACACCTTC.

This clonotype was picked up many times. This chain joins TRBV5-8 and TRBJ2-3; TRBD2 is a possible D gene (6 bases). Deletions cut 5 bases from V and 7 bases from J, with 17 bases between. This CDR3 comprises 14 residues. Germline lookup yields CDR1 SGHTS and CDR2 YDEGEE. The DNA for the CDR3 is TGTGCCAGCAGACCCACGGGACTCTCGAATACGCAGTATTTT. It yields the protein CASRPTGLSNTQYF.

A note on this clonotype: The junction differs from germline at one of its ends, possibly a read error. The chain employs TRBV5-6 and TRBJ2-4, with no clear D. The CDR3 length is 17 residues. Looked up from germline, CDR1 is SGHDT and CDR2 is YYEEEE. The CDR3 spells CARSLSLGRVAKNIQYF. The CDR3 DNA reads TGTGCCAGAAGCTTAAGTCTCGGTAGGGTGGCCAAAAACATTCAGTACTTC.

This clonotype has a count of ten or more. The rearrangement joins TRBV29-1 to TRBJ2-2; tentatively, D is TRBD1 or TRBD2 (6 bases each). CDR3 size: 15 residues. V dropped 6 bases and J dropped 3 bases, with 17 bases sitting between them. CDR1 is SQVTM, CDR2 ANQGSEA, per germline. The CDR3 sequence: CSVRGGTRDTGELFF. CDR3 DNA: TGCAGCGTCCGAGGGGGGACAAGGGACACCGGGGAGCTGTTTTTT.

This clonotype was detected ten times or more. The chain joins TRBV20-1 to TRBJ2-1; either TRBD1 or TRBD2 may fit D (5 bases each). Trimming took 1 base from V and 6 from J, leaving 7 bases between them. The CDR3 loop spans 12 amino acids. Germline values: CDR1 DFQATT, CDR2 SNEGSKA (reference sequence). The CDR3 DNA reads TGCAGTGCTAGAGCGAGGGGCAATGAGCAGTTCTTC. Translating gives CSARARGNEQFF.